This entry features one T cell receptor beta chain sequence. This sample was taken from a study of blood T cell repertoires in COVID-19. Across the study: Donors in the United States, Italy and Spain gave samples during acute or convalescent COVID-19. The analysed material was cDNA or gDNA that came from T cells, B-cell-depleted T cells, or PBMCs.

How the authors handled the data: Cell counts per sample came from amplifying reference gene primers. The protocol was immunoSEQ multiplex PCR, while the TCRdb copy is restricted to in-frame clones and leaves out a portion. The V and J calls and clone size are taken from that table; D and trimming were inferred from the DNA. The sample lists about 100,000 clones, 80% to 90% occurring once. The CDR3 has 15 residues. After removal of 4 bases from V and 4 bases from J, the junction contained 5 bases not matched to a gene. Per germline, CDR1 LGHDT and CDR2 YNNKEL (reference sequence). The V gene is TRBV3-1 (or the pseudogene TRBV3-2), the J gene TRBJ2-2; 8 bases fit TRBD1. The sequencing sample was made of peripheral blood. The TCR originated in a human donor in a cohort sampled during active COVID-19. CDR3 region: CASSPATGGTGELFF. CDR3 bases: TGTGCCAGCAGCCCCGCCACAGGGGGCACCGGGGAGCTGTTTTTT.